This TCR beta chain was recorded in a study of T-cell reconstitution after alpha-beta-depleted transplantation in children (dated by TCRdb to the mid-2010s). The study in broad terms: Using TCR repertoire profiling, the study quantitatively followed how T-cell immune reconstitution unfolded in children after TCRalphabeta/CD19-depleted allogeneic hematopoietic cell transplantation.

As for this clonotype: Its recognized antigen is unknown. There are no base qualities to consult, and no much larger clone falls within one base.

Libraries were made using PCR. The sequencer listed for this sample is Illumina HiSeq 2500. To normalize quantification of the TCRbeta repertoire, the TCR libraries were built with molecular barcoding that relied on unique molecular identifiers. Through fastp at Q25 and MiXCR, TCRdb rebuilt clones from the public reads, retaining in-frame beta chains. Records with the same CDR3 protein are collapsed into one entry carrying the most frequent genes and DNA. The sample table records some 530,000 distinct CDR3 sequences; around 13% of these occur just once. About 5.6% of the sample is held by the ten biggest clonotypes. The CDR3, from cysteine to phenylalanine, totals 16 residues. The read is trimmed to its CDR3 DNA, 48 bases read in frame from base 1. CDR1 and CDR2 (SGHAT, FQNNGV) derive from the germline V gene. Trimming leaves V shorter by 1 base and J shorter by 0 bases, with the junction holding 3 bases beyond the gene matches.

This TCR was sampled from a human donor who donated a stem cell graft to a child with combined immunodeficiency. Sample: PBMCs from the stem cell graft donor, taken from the stem cell graft. Recombination connected TRBV11-2 to TRBJ2-3, and 8 junctional nucleotides match TRBD1. CDR3 region: CASSLARGQSTDTQYF. The nucleotide sequence reads as follows: TGTGCCAGCAGCTTAGCCAGGGGGCAGAGCACAGATACGCAGTATTTT.